This is a list of T cell receptor beta chains from one sample in a study of blood T cell repertoires in COVID-19. Here immunoSEQ multiplex PCR was the method, and the copy in TCRdb shows in-frame clones only, minus some. The sample contains approximately 46,000 clones, roughly nine tenths of which appear only once. Sequenced material: peripheral blood. These receptors were obtained from a man aged 65 to 79 with active COVID-19. The CDR3 runs from the conserved cysteine through the conserved F or W. Each record gives: clone size, J gene, D gene, V gene, CDR3 protein, CDR3 DNA. The D gene is left open where the match is weak. Not every row has a clone size; where given, it reads once, few, many or a size class.

clone size: -; J gene: TRBJ2-7; D gene: TRBD1; V gene: TRBV18; CDR3 protein: CASSPDRSREQYF; CDR3 DNA: TGTGCCAGCTCACCGGACAGGTCTCGCGAGCAGTACTTC
clone size: -; J gene: TRBJ1-2; D gene: -; V gene: TRBV28; CDR3 protein: CASSLLPLGYTF; CDR3 DNA: TGTGCCAGCAGTTTACTTCCCCTTGGCTACACCTTC
clone size: -; J gene: TRBJ2-7; D gene: -; V gene: TRBV7-2; CDR3 protein: CASSFGDFYEQYF; CDR3 DNA: TGTGCCAGCAGCTTCGGGGATTTCTACGAGCAGTACTTC
clone size: -; J gene: TRBJ2-7; D gene: TRBD1; V gene: TRBV9; CDR3 protein: CASSVGRDRAYEQYF; CDR3 DNA: TGTGCCAGCAGCGTGGGTCGGGACAGGGCCTACGAGCAGTACTTC
clone size: few; J gene: TRBJ1-5; D gene: -; V gene: TRBV5-1; CDR3 protein: CASSPGAGDQPQHF; CDR3 DNA: TGCGCCAGCAGTCCAGGGGCCGGAGATCAGCCCCAGCATTTT
clone size: -; J gene: TRBJ2-3; D gene: -; V gene: TRBV6-5; CDR3 protein: CASSLVTTSTDTQYF; CDR3 DNA: TGTGCCAGCAGCCTAGTCACCACTAGCACAGATACGCAGTATTTT
clone size: -; J gene: TRBJ1-4; D gene: TRBD1; V gene: TRBV24-1; CDR3 protein: CATSDVRGRSKLFF; CDR3 DNA: TGTGCCACCAGTGATGTCAGGGGGCGTTCAAAACTGTTTTTT
clone size: -; J gene: TRBJ2-7; D gene: -; V gene: TRBV20-1; CDR3 protein: CSAGRADEQYF; CDR3 DNA: TGCAGTGCGGGCAGGGCGGACGAGCAGTACTTC
clone size: -; J gene: TRBJ1-4; D gene: TRBD1; V gene: TRBV12-3/TRBV12-4; CDR3 protein: CASRQGGEKLFF; CDR3 DNA: TGTGCCTCGCGACAGGGGGGTGAAAAACTGTTTTTT
clone size: -; J gene: TRBJ2-7; D gene: TRBD1; V gene: TRBV6-5; CDR3 protein: CASSYLTGAGYEQYF; CDR3 DNA: TGTGCCAGCAGTTACTTGACAGGGGCGGGCTACGAGCAGTACTTC
clone size: -; J gene: TRBJ2-3; D gene: TRBD2; V gene: TRBV7-2; CDR3 protein: CASSLGLAGGDTQYF; CDR3 DNA: TGTGCCAGCAGCTTAGGACTAGCGGGAGGCGATACGCAGTATTTT
clone size: -; J gene: TRBJ2-7; D gene: TRBD1; V gene: TRBV19; CDR3 protein: CASSPPGQGSYEQYF; CDR3 DNA: TGTGCCAGTAGTCCCCCAGGACAGGGGTCCTACGAGCAGTACTTC